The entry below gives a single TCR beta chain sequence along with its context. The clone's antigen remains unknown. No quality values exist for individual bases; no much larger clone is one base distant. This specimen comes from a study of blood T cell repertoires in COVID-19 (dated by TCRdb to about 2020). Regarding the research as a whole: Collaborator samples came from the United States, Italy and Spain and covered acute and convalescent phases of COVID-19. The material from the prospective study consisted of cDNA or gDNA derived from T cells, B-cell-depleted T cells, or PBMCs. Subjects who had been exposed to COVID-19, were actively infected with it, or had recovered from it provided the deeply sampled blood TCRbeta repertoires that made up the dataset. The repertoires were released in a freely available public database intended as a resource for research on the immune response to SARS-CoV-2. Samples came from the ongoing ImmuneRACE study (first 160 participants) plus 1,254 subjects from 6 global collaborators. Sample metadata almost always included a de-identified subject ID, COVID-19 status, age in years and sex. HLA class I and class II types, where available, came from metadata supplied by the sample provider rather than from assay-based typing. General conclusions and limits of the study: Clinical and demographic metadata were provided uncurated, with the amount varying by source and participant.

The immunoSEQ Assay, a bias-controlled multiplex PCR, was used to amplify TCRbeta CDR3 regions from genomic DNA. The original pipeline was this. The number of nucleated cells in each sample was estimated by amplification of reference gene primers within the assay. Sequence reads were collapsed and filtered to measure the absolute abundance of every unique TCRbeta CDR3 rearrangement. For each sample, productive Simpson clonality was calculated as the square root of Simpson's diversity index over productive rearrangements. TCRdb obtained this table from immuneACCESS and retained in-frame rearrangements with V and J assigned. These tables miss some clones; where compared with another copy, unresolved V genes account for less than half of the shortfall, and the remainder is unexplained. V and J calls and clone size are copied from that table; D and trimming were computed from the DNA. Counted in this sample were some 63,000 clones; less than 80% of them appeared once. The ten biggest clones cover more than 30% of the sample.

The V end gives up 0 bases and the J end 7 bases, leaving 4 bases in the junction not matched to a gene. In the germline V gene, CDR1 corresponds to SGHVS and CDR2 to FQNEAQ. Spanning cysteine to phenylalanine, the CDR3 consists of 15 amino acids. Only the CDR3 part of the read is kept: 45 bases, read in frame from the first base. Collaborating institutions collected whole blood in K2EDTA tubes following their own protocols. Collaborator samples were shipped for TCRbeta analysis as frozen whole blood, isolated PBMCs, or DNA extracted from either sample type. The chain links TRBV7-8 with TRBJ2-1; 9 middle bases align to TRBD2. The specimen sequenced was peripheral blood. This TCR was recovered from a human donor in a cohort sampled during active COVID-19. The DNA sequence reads TGTGCCAGCAGCTTAGCTGGCGGGAGGGCAAATGAGCAGTTCTTC. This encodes CASSLAGGRANEQFF.